This T cell receptor beta chain was sequenced for a study of CD8+ T cells in alopecia areata. Study-level findings and limits: Especially in alopecia totalis/universalis, lesional scalp showed greater clonality than normal scalp did.

This clone showed up just a few times. What it recognizes is unknown. Treatment of the sample: oral pan-JAK inhibitor, 5-10 mg twice daily. Germline V gene lookup returns CDR1 MGHRA and CDR2 YSYEKL. The CDR3 contains 14 residues. V was pared by 7 bases and J by 14 bases, with 16 bases of the junction left unmatched. cDNA serving as the sequencing template came from extracted, reverse transcribed RNA. Profiled with immunoSEQ multiplex PCR; TCRdb holds only in-frame clones, not every one. The data contain about 64,000 clones, about 45% of them seen just once; the ten biggest clones take up about a fifth.

Material: CD8+ T cells sorted from blood, obtained at approximately week 39, from a patient treated with tofacitinib. This clonotype was obtained from a human donor with alopecia areata. J is TRBJ2-3 and V is TRBV4-1, with TRBD2 identical over 9 bases. As DNA, the CDR3 is TGCGCCAGCACCCCCGAGACTAGCGGCCCCGAGGGGTATTTT. Protein sequence: CASTPETSGPEGYF.